This T cell receptor beta chain was sequenced for a study of blood T cell repertoires in COVID-19. Study-level information: Material from acute and convalescent COVID-19 was sourced from the United States, Italy and Spain. The analysed material was cDNA or gDNA that came from T cells, B-cell-depleted T cells, or PBMCs.

This clone was observed a few times. Germline V gene sequence: CDR1 SGHNT, CDR2 YYREEE (reference sequence). Trimming took 4 bases from V and 5 from J; bases not matched to a gene: 8. CDR3 length: 15 residues. Study processing details: Reference gene primer amplification yielded estimated nucleated cell counts. Some clones are missing from TCRdb's copy, which holds only in-frame ones; the method was immunoSEQ multiplex PCR. The DNA gave D and trimming, while V, J and clone size come from that table. Counted here are roughly 200,000 clones, 75% to 95% occurring once; the ten biggest clones make up 0.5% to 0.65%.

The chain combines TRBV5-4 with TRBJ1-2; TRBD1 matches 10 bases. The specimen sequenced was peripheral blood. The receptor's source is a man in his fifties with acute or convalescent COVID-19. The CDR3 region has the DNA TGTGCCAGCAGCACCGGGACAGGGGTAGGGTATGGCTACACCTTC. The encoded protein is CASSTGTGVGYGYTF.